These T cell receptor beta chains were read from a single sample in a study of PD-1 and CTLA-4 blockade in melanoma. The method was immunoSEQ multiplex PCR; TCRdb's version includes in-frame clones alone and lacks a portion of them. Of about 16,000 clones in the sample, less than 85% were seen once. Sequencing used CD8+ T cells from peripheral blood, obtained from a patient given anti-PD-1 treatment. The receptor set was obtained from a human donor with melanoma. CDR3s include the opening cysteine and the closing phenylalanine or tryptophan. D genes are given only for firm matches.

CDR3: CTSSPIAARHQPQHF
D: -
V: TRBV7-2

CDR3: CASSKAGVDRELFF
D: TRBD2
V: TRBV7-6

CDR3: CASSLAGGLYEQFF
D: -
V: TRBV7-2

CDR3: CASSSRVRETQYF
D: -
V: TRBV28

CDR3: CASSEYRVSNEQFF
D: -
V: TRBV25-1

CDR3: CASSQEARSNTEAFF
D: -
V: TRBV4-1

CDR3: CASSLTLTGPPQSGYTF
D: -
V: TRBV11-2

CDR3: CASTEASRGVPEQFF
D: TRBD2
V: TRBV5-5

CDR3: CASSLLGQGYEQYF
D: -
V: TRBV27

CDR3: CAWGGETQYF
D: -
V: TRBV30

CDR3: CAIPMKSSGNTIYF
D: -
V: TRBV2

CDR3: CASSFPGGLAAGELFF
D: TRBD2
V: TRBV28

CDR3: CASSPIGSSGNTIYF
D: -
V: TRBV4-1

CDR3: CASSENSPHQPQHF
D: -
V: TRBV6-1

CDR3: CAWFSGASTDTQYF
D: -
V: TRBV30

CDR3: CASSLVSYNEQFF
D: -
V: TRBV11-3

CDR3: CASSPRRGRRVNTEAFF
D: -
V: TRBV9

CDR3: CASSGTSSYEQYF
D: -
V: TRBV9

CDR3: CASTGTGANYGYTF
D: TRBD1
V: TRBV27

CDR3: CASSLEGQGTEAFF
D: TRBD1
V: TRBV5-1

CDR3: CASSYGPGTGELFF
D: -
V: TRBV6-5

CDR3: CASSAGGASYNEQFF
D: -
V: TRBV5-6

CDR3: CASSLGTPRSTYEQYF
D: -
V: TRBV3-1/TRBV3-2

CDR3: CASSLTGGRETQYF
D: -
V: TRBV27

CDR3: CASSLGDSYQPQHF
D: TRBD1
V: TRBV7-9

CDR3: CASTNRGSAGYTF
D: -
V: TRBV6-5

CDR3: CASSLQGRYTEAFF
D: -
V: TRBV27

CDR3: CASTPSTWGEKLFF
D: -
V: TRBV10-2

CDR3: CASSLFGGSSYEQYF
D: -
V: TRBV5-4

CDR3: CASSFRQNTEAFF
D: -
V: TRBV5-5

CDR3: CAWNPGQGDEKLFF
D: -
V: TRBV30

CDR3: CASSVPGQGNTEAFF
D: TRBD1
V: TRBV9

CDR3: CATGPRTGGPAGELFF
D: TRBD1
V: TRBV27

CDR3: CASSQDTSGSIEQYF
D: TRBD2
V: TRBV4-1

CDR3: CASSASTRYNEQFF
D: -
V: TRBV9

CDR3: CAWSGGDHGYTF
D: -
V: TRBV30

CDR3: CSVEGQNPNTEAFF
D: -
V: TRBV29-1

CDR3: CASSLGRFYGYTF
D: -
V: TRBV5-1

CDR3: CASSPAAMNNSPLHF
D: -
V: TRBV27

CDR3: CASSPLPGLRSQETQYF
D: -
V: TRBV14

CDR3: CASSPPGASGANVLTF
D: -
V: TRBV7-9

CDR3: CASSPTAGRGEQFF
D: -
V: TRBV7-9

CDR3: CASSLVNTEAFF
D: -
V: TRBV5-6

CDR3: CASSSGTGDAFF
D: TRBD1
V: TRBV7-9

CDR3: CASTNLRTSVNTGELFF
D: TRBD2
V: TRBV19

CDR3: CASSPSLAGGTDTQYF
D: TRBD2
V: TRBV5-1

CDR3: CASSRGTTDTQYF
D: -
V: TRBV11-3

CDR3: CAATGQGWINYGYTF
D: -
V: TRBV6-5

CDR3: CASSPPGQGGYEQYF
D: -
V: TRBV18

CDR3: CASSNPTVALSYEQYF
D: -
V: TRBV2

CDR3: CASSLRGSYNEQFF
D: -
V: TRBV5-1

CDR3: CASSLSPTGDTQYF
D: -
V: TRBV27

CDR3: CASSFYRATNEKLFF
D: -
V: TRBV28

CDR3: CASSQDRGLATDTQYF
D: TRBD2
V: TRBV4-1

CDR3: CASSPTDLYEQYF
D: -
V: TRBV28

CDR3: CAWDGNTGELFF
D: -
V: TRBV30

CDR3: CSASPAGGNTEAFF
D: TRBD1
V: TRBV20-1

CDR3: CASSTTSYEQYF
D: -
V: TRBV27

CDR3: CASSPRGAYGYTF
D: TRBD1
V: TRBV25-1

CDR3: CASSESLTGSNQPQHF
D: -
V: TRBV10-2